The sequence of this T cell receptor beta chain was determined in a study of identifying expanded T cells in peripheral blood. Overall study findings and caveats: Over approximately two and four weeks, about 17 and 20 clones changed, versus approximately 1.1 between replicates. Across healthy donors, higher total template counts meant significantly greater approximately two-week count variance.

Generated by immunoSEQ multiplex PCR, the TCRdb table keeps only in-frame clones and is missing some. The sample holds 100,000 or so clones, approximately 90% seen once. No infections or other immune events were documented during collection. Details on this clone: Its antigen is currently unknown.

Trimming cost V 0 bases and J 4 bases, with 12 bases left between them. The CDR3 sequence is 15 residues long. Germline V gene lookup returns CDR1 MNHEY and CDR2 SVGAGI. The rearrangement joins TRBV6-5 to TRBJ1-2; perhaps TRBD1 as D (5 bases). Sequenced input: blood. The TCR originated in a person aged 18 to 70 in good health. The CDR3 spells CASSYSGGAGYGYTF. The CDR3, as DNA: TGTGCCAGCAGTTACTCGGGCGGGGCCGGCTATGGCTACACCTTC.